This T cell receptor (beta chain) was recovered during a study of metastatic and nonmetastatic thyroid tumors. Overall study context: The comparison covered peripheral blood and tumor or nodule tissue in malignant and benign thyroid patients. Study-level points and caveats: Reported TCR beta diversity, measured in blood and tumor, was significantly higher for malignant thyroid tumors than for benign nodules.

Many counts were recorded for this clone. Its antigen is not identified. The entire patient cohort was treatment-naive prior to thyroid surgery. TCRdb re-processed the PCR reads through MiXCR. The sample gives about 69,000 clones, 13% to 15% of which show up once; approximately 6.1% is in the top ten. CDR1 is KGHSH, CDR2 LQKENI, per germline. The CDR3 covers 15 residues. V was pared by 3 bases and J by 7 bases, with 13 bases between. The rearrangement joins TRBV18 to TRBJ1-6; unclear D gene. This TCR was recovered from a male donor with papillary thyroid cancer or a benign thyroid nodule (not recorded which). Some clones in this sample may be carry-over from other donors' samples. Sample: blood. Here the CDR3 reads CASSPLPGRNSPLHF. In DNA, the CDR3 is TGTGCCAGCTCACCTTTACCGGGCCGCAATTCACCCCTCCACTTT.